Listed below are T cell receptor beta chains from one sample, sequenced in a study of T cell changes during pregnancy in multiple sclerosis. Here immunoSEQ multiplex PCR was the method, and the copy in TCRdb shows in-frame clones only, minus some. This sample has approximately 46,000 clones, with less than 95% found just once. The sample here was CD8+ T cells from peripheral blood mononuclear cells, taken in the second trimester of pregnancy. The receptors here all came from a female donor with multiple sclerosis, enrolled in a pregnancy study. Both conserved end residues are part of each CDR3. The D gene is left open where the match is weak. Size is stated for part of the rows, as once, few or many counts, or as a class when the clone is expanded.

>12|TRBJ2-7|NA|TRBV11-2|NA
CASSLVLYEQYF
TGTGCCAGCAGCTTAGTCCTCTACGAGCAGTACTTC
>14|TRBJ1-1|NA|TRBV7-9|TRBD1
CASSFEDRGSEAFF
TGTGCCAGCAGCTTCGAGGACAGGGGCTCTGAAGCTTTCTTT
>14|TRBJ2-7|NA|TRBV29-1|TRBD1
CSVFAGTGPDEQYF
TGCAGCGTTTTCGCCGGGACAGGGCCCGACGAGCAGTACTTC
>16|TRBJ2-1|NA|TRBV11-2|TRBD2
CASSLGLAVIYNEQFF
TGTGCCAGCAGCTTAGGACTAGCGGTGATCTACAATGAGCAGTTCTTC
>13|TRBJ2-5|NA|TRBV7-7|NA
CASSIPGMETQYF
TGTGCCAGCAGCATCCCAGGGATGGAGACCCAGTACTTC
>15|TRBJ1-5|NA|TRBV15|NA
CATSRDKGVHQSEHF
TGTGCCACCAGCAGAGATAAGGGAGTTCACCAGTCCGAGCATTTT
>16|TRBJ1-1|NA|TRBV6-1|TRBD1
CAISAFDREEDTEAFF
TGTGCCATCAGTGCGTTCGACAGGGAAGAGGACACTGAAGCTTTCTTT
>14|TRBJ1-1|NA|TRBV19|TRBD1
CASSIQGVMTEAFF
TGTGCCAGTAGTATTCAGGGGGTGATGACTGAAGCTTTCTTT
>15|TRBJ1-3|NA|TRBV6-1|NA
CASKDWQSSGNTIYF
TGTGCCAGCAAGGACTGGCAGAGCTCTGGAAACACCATATATTTT
>14|TRBJ2-7|NA|TRBV4-1|NA
CASSQGPTNDEQYF
TGCGCCAGCAGCCAAGGGCCGACTAACGATGAGCAGTACTTC
>15|TRBJ1-4|NA|TRBV6-5|NA
CASSYSLLTNEKLFF
TGTGCCAGCAGTTACTCCTTGTTGACTAATGAAAAACTGTTTTTT
>15|TRBJ2-7|NA|TRBV9|TRBD1
CASSASETGIYEQYF
TGTGCCAGCAGCGCGTCGGAGACAGGGATCTACGAGCAGTACTTC
>16|TRBJ2-7|NA|TRBV4-3|TRBD2
CASSQDSGSSSYEQYF
TGCGCCAGCAGCCAAGATAGCGGGTCCAGCTCCTACGAGCAGTACTTC
>14|TRBJ1-1|NA|TRBV18|NA
CASSPRGGNTEAFF
TGTGCCAGCTCACCTAGGGGAGGGAACACTGAAGCTTTCTTT
>14|TRBJ1-1|NA|TRBV18|NA
CASSPTAVNTEAFF
TGTGCCAGCTCACCGACAGCCGTGAACACTGAAGCTTTCTTT
>15|TRBJ1-1|few|TRBV7-9|TRBD1
CASSLEGQGAAEAFF
TGTGCCAGCAGCTTAGAGGGACAGGGTGCGGCTGAAGCTTTCTTT
>13|TRBJ2-5|once|TRBV15|NA
CATSRVRRETQYF
TGTGCCACCAGCAGGGTTAGGAGAGAGACCCAGTACTTC
>21|TRBJ2-4|NA|TRBV9|TRBD2
CASSDPTIGLAGGTAKNIQYF
TGTGCCAGCAGCGACCCGACTATCGGACTAGCGGGGGGTACAGCCAAAAACATTCAGTACTTC
>17|TRBJ1-3|once|TRBV7-9|NA
CASSHTLGGARGNTIYF
TGTGCCAGCAGCCACACCCTTGGGGGGGCGCGCGGAAACACCATATATTTT
>17|TRBJ2-2|NA|TRBV7-8|TRBD2
CASSLKRLAGGLGELFF
TGTGCCAGCAGCTTAAAGCGGCTAGCGGGGGGGCTCGGGGAGCTGTTTTTT
>11|TRBJ2-1|NA|TRBV20-1|NA
CSAGTGLTKFF
TGCAGTGCTGGTACAGGGTTAACGAAGTTCTTC
>16|TRBJ1-1|NA|TRBV5-4|NA
CASSFPDLEGDTEAFF
TGTGCCAGCAGCTTTCCGGATTTGGAAGGAGACACTGAAGCTTTCTTT
>17|TRBJ2-4|NA|TRBV4-3|TRBD1
CASSQDLKGAYQNIQYF
TGCGCCAGCAGCCAAGATCTGAAGGGGGCCTACCAAAACATTCAGTACTTC
>13|TRBJ1-2|NA|TRBV5-4|NA
CASSQDSNYGYTF
TGTGCCAGCAGCCAAGACAGTAACTATGGCTACACCTTC
>15|TRBJ2-7|NA|TRBV9|NA
CASSAAAGVAYEQYF
TGTGCCAGCAGCGCAGCCGCAGGGGTCGCCTACGAGCAGTACTTC
>16|TRBJ2-7|NA|TRBV4-3|NA
CASSQDLGSASYEQYF
TGCGCCAGCAGCCAAGATCTGGGCAGTGCCTCCTACGAGCAGTACTTC
>16|TRBJ2-3|NA|TRBV7-3|TRBD2
CASSLTGGGTTDTQYF
TGTGCCAGCAGCTTAACTGGCGGGGGGACCACAGATACGCAGTATTTT
>10|TRBJ1-1|once|TRBV20-1|NA
CSRTGPEAFF
TGCAGCCGAACAGGGCCTGAAGCTTTCTTT
>14|TRBJ1-5|NA|TRBV19|NA
CASSIGGLNQPQHF
TGTGCCAGTAGTATAGGGGGGCTCAATCAGCCCCAGCATTTT
>15|TRBJ2-3|NA|TRBV6-4|NA
CASSEVRGSTDTQYF
TGTGCCAGCAGTGAGGTTAGAGGGAGCACAGATACGCAGTATTTT
>16|TRBJ2-3|once|TRBV5-8|NA
CASSLGGTPSTDTQYF
TGTGCCAGCAGCTTGGGGGGGACTCCCTCCACAGATACGCAGTATTTT
>12|TRBJ1-1|NA|TRBV4-1|NA
CASSQGESEAFF
TGCGCCAGCAGCCAAGGGGAGTCTGAAGCTTTCTTT
>16|TRBJ1-5|NA|TRBV10-1|TRBD1
CASRPQDRVGNQPQHF
TGCGCCAGCAGACCTCAGGACAGGGTTGGCAATCAGCCCCAGCATTTT
>15|TRBJ1-2|NA|TRBV19|NA
CASSLDWVLDYGYTF
TGTGCCAGTAGTCTCGACTGGGTTCTGGACTATGGCTACACCTTC
>17|TRBJ1-1|NA|TRBV15|NA
CATSREGGGGMNTEAFF
TGTGCCACCAGCAGAGAAGGGGGGGGAGGGATGAACACTGAAGCTTTCTTT
>15|TRBJ1-5|NA|TRBV27|TRBD1
CASSPIGGGNQPQHF
TGTGCCAGCAGTCCTATAGGGGGCGGCAATCAGCCCCAGCATTTT
>16|TRBJ2-1|NA|TRBV4-3|TRBD1
CASSLEGQGSYNEQFF
TGCGCCAGCAGCCTAGAGGGACAGGGGTCCTACAATGAGCAGTTCTTC
>15|TRBJ2-7|NA|TRBV9|TRBD2
CASSPQRGLEGEQYF
TGTGCCAGCAGCCCCCAACGGGGACTAGAGGGCGAGCAGTACTTC
>13|TRBJ2-7|NA|TRBV10-3|TRBD2
CAITGTRAYEQYF
TGTGCCATAACCGGGACTAGAGCCTACGAGCAGTACTTC
>14|TRBJ1-6|NA|TRBV6-5|NA
CASSYYQGNSPLHF
TGTGCCAGCAGTTACTACCAGGGGAATTCACCCCTCCACTTT
>13|TRBJ1-5|once|TRBV15|NA
CATSEGRSQPQHF
TGTGCCACCAGCGAGGGGAGGTCTCAGCCCCAGCATTTT
>16|TRBJ2-1|NA|TRBV9|TRBD1
CASSARGTAAYNEQFF
TGTGCCAGCAGCGCAAGAGGGACAGCGGCCTACAATGAGCAGTTCTTC
>13|TRBJ1-2|NA|TRBV9|TRBD1
CASSPGTGGQDTF
TGTGCCAGCAGCCCCGGGACAGGGGGCCAAGACACCTTC
>15|TRBJ1-1|few|TRBV7-9|NA
CASSLVSGDQAEAFF
TGTGCCAGCAGCTTAGTCTCCGGGGATCAAGCTGAAGCTTTCTTT
>15|TRBJ1-1|NA|TRBV18|NA
CASSPPEGLNTEAFF
TGTGCCAGCTCACCACCGGAGGGCCTGAACACTGAAGCTTTCTTT
>12|TRBJ2-3|NA|TRBV9|NA
CASSPFADTQYF
TGTGCCAGCAGCCCTTTCGCGGATACGCAGTATTTT
>18|TRBJ1-2|NA|TRBV27|NA
CASSLGGGRPGANYGYTF
TGTGCCAGCAGTTTGGGGGGTGGAAGGCCTGGGGCTAACTATGGCTACACCTTC
>15|TRBJ1-1|NA|TRBV6-5|NA
CASSYGGGAGTEAFF
TGTGCCAGCAGTTACGGGGGGGGCGCGGGGACTGAAGCTTTCTTT
>11|TRBJ1-1|few|TRBV7-9|NA
CESAGAAEAFF
TGTGAGTCCGCAGGGGCGGCTGAAGCTTTCTTT
>15|TRBJ2-3|NA|TRBV6-4|NA
CASSDSRGSTDTQYF
TGTGCCAGCAGTGACTCGCGAGGGAGCACAGATACGCAGTATTTT
>17|TRBJ2-3|NA|TRBV7-3|TRBD2
CASSLMGGGLNTDTQYF
TGTGCCAGCAGCTTAATGGGCGGGGGGCTGAACACAGATACGCAGTATTTT
>13|TRBJ1-2|NA|TRBV27|TRBD1
CASRQGQNYGYTF
TGTGCCAGCAGACAGGGACAGAACTATGGCTACACCTTC
>17|TRBJ2-3|NA|TRBV4-2|TRBD2
CASSQDGTSGGSDTQYF
TGTGCCAGCAGCCAAGACGGGACTAGCGGGGGATCAGATACGCAGTATTTT
>13|TRBJ1-1|NA|TRBV18|NA
CASSPGQNTEAFF
TGTGCCAGCTCACCGGGACAGAACACTGAAGCTTTCTTT
>12|TRBJ2-2|NA|TRBV7-3|NA
CASRGASGELFF
TGTGCCAGCAGGGGGGCGTCCGGGGAGCTGTTTTTT
>16|TRBJ2-6|NA|TRBV10-3|NA
CAIFSGAGAGANVLTF
TGTGCCATCTTCTCAGGGGCGGGAGCTGGGGCCAACGTCCTGACTTTC
>16|TRBJ1-6|NA|TRBV5-1|TRBD1
CASSPGQGKISSPLHF
TGCGCCAGCAGCCCTGGACAGGGGAAGATTAGTTCACCCCTCCACTTT
>16|TRBJ1-2|once|TRBV12-5|TRBD1
CASGLPQRTGYYGYTF
TGTGCTAGTGGCCTCCCCCAAAGGACAGGGTACTATGGCTACACCTTC
>14|TRBJ2-7|NA|TRBV6-5|TRBD1
CASSTGQEVYEQYF
TGTGCCAGCAGTACTGGACAGGAGGTCTACGAGCAGTACTTC